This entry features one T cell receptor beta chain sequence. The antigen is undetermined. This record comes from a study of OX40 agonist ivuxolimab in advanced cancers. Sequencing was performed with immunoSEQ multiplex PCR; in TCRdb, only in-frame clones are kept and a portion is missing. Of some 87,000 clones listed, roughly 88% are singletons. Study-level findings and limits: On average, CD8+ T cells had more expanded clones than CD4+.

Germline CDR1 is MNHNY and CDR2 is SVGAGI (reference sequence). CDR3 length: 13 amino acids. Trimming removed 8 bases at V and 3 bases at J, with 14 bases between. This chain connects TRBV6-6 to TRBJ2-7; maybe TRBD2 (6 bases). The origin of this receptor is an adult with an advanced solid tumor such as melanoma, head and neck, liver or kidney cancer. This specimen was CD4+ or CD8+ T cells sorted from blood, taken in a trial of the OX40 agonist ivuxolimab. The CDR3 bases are TGTGCCAGCCAACGGGGGACCTTCTACGAGCAGTACTTC. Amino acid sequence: CASQRGTFYEQYF.